This entry describes one T cell receptor (beta chain). This sample was taken from a study of blood T cell repertoires in COVID-19. Clones were sequenced by immunoSEQ multiplex PCR, and TCRdb holds only the in-frame ones, with some missing. The profile shows roughly 300,000 clones, roughly four fifths of them singletons. Sequenced material: peripheral blood. This sequence originates from a woman between 45 and 65 years old who had recovered from COVID-19.

CDR3 nucleotide sequence: TGTGCCAGCAGACAATCAGGGGTAGGCTACGAGCAGTACTTC. As protein: CASRQSGVGYEQYF. The chain recombines TRBV2 with TRBJ2-7; tentative D call: TRBD1 (6 bases). The germline V gene encodes CDR1 SNHLY and CDR2 FYNNEI. V was pared by 6 bases and J by 3 bases, with 15 bases between. This CDR3 contains 14 residues.